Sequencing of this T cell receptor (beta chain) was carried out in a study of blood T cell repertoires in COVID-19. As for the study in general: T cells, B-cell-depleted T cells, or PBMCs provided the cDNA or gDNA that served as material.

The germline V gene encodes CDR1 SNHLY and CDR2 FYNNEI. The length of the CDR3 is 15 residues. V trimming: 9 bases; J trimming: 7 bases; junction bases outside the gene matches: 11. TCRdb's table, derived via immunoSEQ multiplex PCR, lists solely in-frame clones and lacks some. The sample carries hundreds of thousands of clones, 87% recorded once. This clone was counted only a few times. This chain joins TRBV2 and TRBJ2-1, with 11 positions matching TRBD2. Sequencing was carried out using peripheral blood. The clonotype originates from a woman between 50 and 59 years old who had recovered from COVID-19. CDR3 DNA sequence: TGTGCCAGGAGCTCCGGGACTAGCGGACATAATGAGCAGTTCTTC. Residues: CARSSGTSGHNEQFF.